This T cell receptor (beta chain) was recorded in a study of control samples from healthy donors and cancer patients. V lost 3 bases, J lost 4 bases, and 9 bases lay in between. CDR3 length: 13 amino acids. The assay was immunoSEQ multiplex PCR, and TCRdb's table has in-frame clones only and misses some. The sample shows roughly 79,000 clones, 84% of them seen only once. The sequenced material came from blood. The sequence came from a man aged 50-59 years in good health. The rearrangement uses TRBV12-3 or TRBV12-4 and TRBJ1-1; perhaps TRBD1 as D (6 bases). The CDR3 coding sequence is TGTGCCAGCAGTTTGAAAGGGGGCACTGAAGCTTTCTTT. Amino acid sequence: CASSLKGGTEAFF.